This T cell receptor beta chain was recovered during a study of blood T cells in healthy people across ages. Trimming cost V 3 bases and J 4 bases; bases outside gene matches: 5. Germline CDR1 and CDR2: SQVTM and ANQGSEA. This CDR3 spans 13 amino acids. A sample-barcoded 5' primer and a J-beta primer mix were used in a second PCR of roughly 7 to 11 cycles. TCRdb redid the calling of the 5' RACE reads with MiXCR, one entry per CDR3 protein. The sample yields under 850,000 distinct CDR3 sequences, about 36% seen once. This receptor was obtained from a man in his late teens or twenties in good health. Sequencing input: blood. V is TRBV29-1 and J is TRBJ1-1, with 7 nucleotides matching TRBD1. In DNA form, the CDR3 reads TGCAGCGTTGACCCAGGGACAGCCACTGAAGCTTTCTTT. As protein: CSVDPGTATEAFF.